One and the same sample provided the 13 T cell receptor beta chains below, sequenced in a study of shared clonotypes between healthy human individuals. Naive CD8 cells lacked CD45RO, underwent positive selection for CCR7 and left out terminally differentiated effector memory CD45RA+ cells. The table came from immunoSEQ multiplex PCR; TCRdb's copy has only in-frame clones and leaves some out. The sample contains approximately 720,000 clones, around 92% of which appear only once. Sequencing used naive CD8+ T cells sorted from blood. These receptors were obtained from a man aged 25 to 40 in good health.

The rearrangement links TRBV6-1 to TRBJ2-1; unclear D gene. Germline V lookup: CDR1 MNHNS, CDR2 SASEGT. The V gene lost 2 bases and the J gene lost 0 bases, with 11 bases spanning the gap. The CDR3 runs to 16 residues. The CDR3 reads CASSELGFSSYNEQFF. CDR3 nucleotide sequence: TGTGCCAGCAGTGAACTGGGGTTCAGCTCCTACAATGAGCAGTTCTTC.

J is TRBJ2-7 and V is TRBV28; 9 bases are shared with TRBD2. CDR1 is MDHEN and CDR2 is SYDVKM in the germline V gene. The CDR3 is 15 residues long. V shed 7 bases and J 0 bases; nucleotides not matched to a gene: 7. The CDR3 loop reads CASKEREASSYEQYF. Written as DNA, the CDR3 is TGTGCCAGCAAGGAGCGGGAGGCCTCCTCCTACGAGCAGTACTTC.

V gene TRBV27 combines with J gene TRBJ1-2; 8 nucleotides match TRBD1. V dropped 5 bases and J dropped 4; count of bases not matched to a gene: 6. CDR3 size: 14 residues. Per the germline V gene, CDR1 is MNHEY and CDR2 is SMNVEV (reference sequence). The CDR3 loop is CASSPGTGFYGYTF. The CDR3 DNA sequence: TGTGCCAGCAGTCCCGGGACAGGTTTCTATGGCTACACCTTC.

The rearrangement uses TRBV19 and TRBJ2-3; no clear D. Trimming pared 3 bases from V and 2 bases from J, leaving 9 bases between. This CDR3 comprises 14 residues. Germline V CDR1 and CDR2: LNHDA, SQIVND (reference sequence). The CDR3 DNA reads as TGTGCCAGTAGTATGGCACCGAACACAGATACGCAGTATTTT. Translation gives CASSMAPNTDTQYF.

The sample holds one count of this clone. The chain recombines TRBV6-5 with TRBJ2-2; D is perhaps TRBD1 (6 bases). Germline CDR1 and CDR2: MNHEY and SVGAGI. CDR3 size: 14 residues. The ends were cut back, 9 bases at V and 5 bases at J, with 16 bases in the middle. CDR3 DNA: TGTGCCAGTACCCAGGGGCTGTGGACCGGGGAGCTGTTTTTT. It specifies CASTQGLWTGELFF.

The chain couples TRBV19 to TRBJ1-1, with TRBD1 as a possible D gene (5 bases). CDR1 is LNHDA, CDR2 SQIVND, per germline (reference sequence). The ends were cut back, 0 bases at V and 1 base at J, with 6 bases in the middle. This CDR3 is built from 14 residues. The CDR3 here is CASSIDRANTEAFF. DNA for the CDR3: TGTGCCAGTAGTATAGACAGGGCGAACACTGAAGCTTTCTTT.

The chain has TRBV13 and TRBJ2-7; the D is unclear. Germline V gives CDR1 PRHDT, CDR2 FYEKMQ (reference sequence). There are 11 residues in the CDR3. V lost 1 base, J lost 6 bases, and 4 bases lay in between. This CDR3 is CASSLVGEQYF. DNA for the CDR3: TGTGCCAGCAGCTTAGTTGGCGAGCAGTACTTC.

V usage is TRBV4-3 and J usage is TRBJ2-2, with TRBD1 identical over 8 bases. The CDR3 covers 15 residues. In germline, CDR1 is LGHNA, CDR2 YSLEER. The V and J ends lost 4 bases and 6 bases, in that order; junction bases with no gene match: 7. The CDR3 spells CASSLGQGAAGELFF. CDR3 bases: TGCGCCAGCAGCCTCGGACAGGGCGCGGCCGGGGAGCTGTTTTTT.

The CDR3 here is CASSLRGPGLSSSYNEQFF. CDR3 DNA: TGTGCCAGCAGCTTGAGGGGGCCAGGCCTCTCGAGCTCCTACAATGAGCAGTTCTTC. V gene TRBV5-5 combines with J gene TRBJ2-1; 7 bases align to TRBD1. The CDR3 is made up of 19 amino acids. Germline values: CDR1 SGHKS, CDR2 YYEKEE (reference sequence). With V trimmed by 1 base and J by 0 bases, 13 bases remained unmatched.

The gene calls are TRBV28 and TRBJ2-7, with 10 nucleotides matching TRBD1. The V segment lost 4 bases and the J segment 3 bases; nucleotides outside the gene matches: 9. Germline-derived CDR1 and CDR2 are MDHEN and SYDVKM. CDR3 size: 16 residues. CDR3 region: CASSSGTGDVRYEQYF. As DNA, the CDR3 is TGTGCCAGCAGTTCCGGGACAGGGGATGTTCGCTACGAGCAGTACTTC.

The rearrangement uses TRBV7-9 and TRBJ2-3; 8 bases line up with TRBD2. This CDR3 has 16 residues. Losses at the gene ends were 4 bases for V and 3 bases for J; bases not matched to a gene: 9. Germline CDR1 SEHNR, CDR2 FQNEAQ (reference sequence). Written as DNA, the CDR3 is TGTGCCAGCAGCTCGGTTCGGGCTAGCGGGACAGATACGCAGTATTTT. Protein sequence: CASSSVRASGTDTQYF.

The chain combines TRBV4-1 with TRBJ2-2; TRBD1 matches at 8 bases. This CDR3 is 13 amino acids long. V gave up 9 bases and J gave up 6 bases; unmatched junction bases: 6. Germline V gene lookup returns CDR1 MGHRA and CDR2 YSYEKL. Here the CDR3 reads CASRVQGAGELFF. In DNA form, the CDR3 reads TGCGCCAGTCGGGTACAGGGGGCCGGGGAGCTGTTTTTT.

The chain joins TRBV10-3 to TRBJ2-1; D uncertain. The length of the CDR3 is 17 residues. The germline CDR1 and CDR2 sequences are ENHRY and SYGVKD. V was pared by 0 bases and J by 5 bases, with 17 bases between. The CDR3 nucleotides read TGTGCCATCAGTGAGTCGAGGTTACGGCAGGCGGACAATGAGCAGTTCTTC. Translated, it gives CAISESRLRQADNEQFF.